These 25 T cell receptor beta chains were sequenced from one sample in a study of cytomegalovirus exposure and HLA in healthy donors. 13 Jbeta primers and 60 Vbeta primers were used for the PCR. TCRdb's copy holds only in-frame clones and misses some; the assay was immunoSEQ multiplex PCR. The data contain roughly 150,000 clones, approximately 73% of them singletons. The sample consisted of PBMCs. All receptors come from a woman between 18 and 30 years old in good health and CMV-seropositive.

This chain links TRBV9 with TRBJ2-2; D perhaps matches TRBD1 (5 bases). From germline, CDR1 is SGDLS and CDR2 YYNGEE. V shed 3 bases and J shed 0 bases, with 9 bases lying between them. The CDR3 is 15 residues long. The CDR3 reads CASSGRTTNTGELFF. The CDR3 region has the DNA TGTGCCAGCAGCGGAAGGACAACGAACACCGGGGAGCTGTTTTTT.

This chain joins TRBV7-6 and TRBJ2-1, with D possibly being TRBD2 (6 bases). The CDR3 runs to 15 residues. Trimming cost V 5 bases and J 4 bases, with 15 bases left between them. Germline CDR1 is SGHVS and CDR2 is FNYEAQ. For the CDR3, the DNA is TGTGCCAGCAGCCTCACTCGGGGGAAGTACAATGAGCAGTTCTTC. It is translated as CASSLTRGKYNEQFF.

This clone showed up just a few times. The V call is TRBV6-1, the J call TRBJ1-1; TRBD1 agrees at 7 bases. CDR1 is MNHNS, CDR2 SASEGT, per germline. Trimming cost V 6 bases and J 6 bases; bases outside gene matches: 4. The CDR3 has 12 residues. This chain's CDR3 is CASRDQGAEAFF. CDR3 nucleotides: TGTGCCAGCAGGGACCAGGGGGCTGAAGCTTTCTTT.

The chain employs TRBV9 and TRBJ2-1, with a weak D call TRBD1 (6 bases). The germline V and J ends were trimmed by 0 bases and 6 bases, with 10 bases remaining between them. Germline-derived CDR1 and CDR2 are SGDLS and YYNGEE. This CDR3 spans 14 amino acids. The DNA for the CDR3 is TGTGCCAGCAGCGTAGATCCAGGGGCCAATGAGCAGTTCTTC. Translating it yields CASSVDPGANEQFF.

The chain employs TRBV5-4 and TRBJ2-3; 8 bases are a match to TRBD2. Germline CDR1 reads SGHNT; CDR2 reads YYREEE (reference sequence). V dropped 1 base and J dropped 3; count of bases not matched to a gene: 10. The CDR3 loop spans 17 amino acids. This CDR3 is CASSLFVFSGGTDTQYF. Here the CDR3 DNA reads TGTGCCAGCAGCTTGTTCGTATTCAGCGGGGGAACAGATACGCAGTATTTT.

The V call is TRBV10-3, the J call TRBJ2-2; tentative D call: TRBD1 (5 bases). This CDR3 is built from 14 residues. Germline V lookup: CDR1 ENHRY, CDR2 SYGVKD. The V end lost 5 bases, the J end lost 1 base, and 8 bases lay between the germline ends. The CDR3 region has the DNA TGTGCCATCAGTAGAACAGGGAACACCGGGGAGCTGTTTTTT. It encodes CAISRTGNTGELFF.

The chain couples TRBV30 to TRBJ2-7; 9 nucleotides match TRBD1. Germline lookup yields CDR1 GTSNPN and CDR2 SVGIG (reference sequence). The CDR3 covers 14 residues. V shed 7 bases and J 5 bases; nucleotides not matched to a gene: 12. In DNA form, the CDR3 reads TGTGCCTCATCACCCGGGACAGGGTCCCACGAGCAGTACTTC. It codes for CASSPGTGSHEQYF.

The CDR3 coding sequence is TGTGCCAGTAGTATCGCCCAGGGGACGAATTCACCCCTCCACTTT. It is translated as CASSIAQGTNSPLHF. J is TRBJ1-6 and V is TRBV19; possibly TRBD1 for D (6 bases). V gave up 3 bases and J gave up 7 bases, with 13 bases separating them. The V gene's germline CDR1 is LNHDA and CDR2 SQIVND (reference sequence). The CDR3 has 15 residues.

The V and J genes are TRBV5-4 and TRBJ2-5; 8 bases match TRBD1. Trimming took 6 bases from V and 3 from J; bases not matched to a gene: 4. The CDR3 has 13 amino acids. Looked up from germline, CDR1 is SGHNT and CDR2 is YYREEE (reference sequence). The CDR3 nucleotides read TGTGCCAGCACTAAGGACAGGGAAGAGACCCAGTACTTC. Protein: CASTKDREETQYF. The full variable domain, its missing parts supplied by reference TRBV5-4 and TRBJ2-5, is ETGVTQSPTHLIKTRGQQVTLRCSSQSGHNTVSWYQQALGQGPQFIFQYYREEENGRGNFPPRFSGLQFPNYSSELNVNALELDDSALYLCASTKDREETQYFGPGTRLLVL.

The rearrangement uses TRBV6-1 and TRBJ1-1, with 7 nucleotides matching TRBD1. The germline V gene encodes CDR1 MNHNS and CDR2 SASEGT. The CDR3 runs 14 residues. With 7 bases clipped from V and 0 bases from J, the junction kept 5 bases outside the gene matches. The CDR3 DNA reads TGTGCCAGCATCAGGGGGAACATGAACACTGAAGCTTTCTTT. It encodes CASIRGNMNTEAFF.

The rearrangement uses TRBV2 and TRBJ2-5, with D tentatively TRBD2 (6 bases). Between the trimmed V and J ends, which lost 7 bases and 2 bases, there was a span of 8 bases. Germline CDR1 SNHLY, CDR2 FYNNEI. The CDR3 loop spans 12 amino acids. DNA for the CDR3: TGTGCCAGCACTCGGGGGCAAGAGACCCAGTACTTC. This sequence encodes CASTRGQETQYF.

The sample holds one count of this clone. This sequence joins TRBV13 and TRBJ2-7; D possibly corresponds to TRBD2 (5 bases). Germline V gene data show CDR1 as PRHDT and CDR2 as FYEKMQ (reference sequence). Trimming shortened V by 2 bases and J by 3 bases, and 17 bases separated the two germline ends. There are 16 residues in the CDR3. In DNA, the CDR3 is TGTGCCAGCAGCTTAAGCACCGGGCGGAGGTTCTACGAGCAGTACTTC. Protein: CASSLSTGRRFYEQYF.

The V gene is TRBV9, the J gene TRBJ2-1; possible D gene TRBD1, 6 bases. V was cut by 2 bases and J by 2 bases, with 8 bases left in between. Germline values: CDR1 SGDLS, CDR2 YYNGEE. The CDR3 has 14 amino acids. DNA of the CDR3: TGTGCCAGCAGCGTGACAGGCGCCTACAATGAGCAGTTCTTC. Translating it yields CASSVTGAYNEQFF.

The chain has TRBV27 and TRBJ1-5, with a possible D match to TRBD1 (6 bases). Germline CDR1 and CDR2: MNHEY and SMNVEV (reference sequence). The CDR3 has 15 residues. The V end lost 2 bases, the J end lost 6 bases, and 14 bases lay between the germline ends. The CDR3 spells CASSLEGTGTQPQHF. DNA of the CDR3: TGTGCCAGCAGTTTAGAAGGTACAGGGACTCAGCCCCAGCATTTT.

This clone has more than one count but fewer than ten. This chain uses TRBV14 with TRBJ1-1; a weak D match, TRBD1 (6 bases). The germline V and J ends were trimmed by 4 bases and 2 bases, with 17 bases remaining between them. CDR1 and CDR2 from the germline V gene are SGHDN and FVKESK. The CDR3 covers 16 residues. In DNA, the CDR3 is TGTGCCAGCAGCCCTTTTCAGGGGCCGATTAACACTGAAGCTTTCTTT. It yields the protein CASSPFQGPINTEAFF.

J is TRBJ1-1 and V is TRBV28; no firm D call. The CDR3 sequence is 14 residues long. CDR1 MDHEN and CDR2 SYDVKM come from the germline V gene. With 0 bases removed from V and 5 bases from J, the gap between germline ends came to 10 bases. The CDR3 sequence is CASSLWRAGTEAFF. DNA of the CDR3: TGTGCCAGCAGTTTATGGCGGGCCGGTACTGAAGCTTTCTTT.

This chain joins TRBV14 and TRBJ2-7; D ambiguous. The CDR3 has 13 residues. V lost 1 base and J lost 2, with 6 bases in between. Germline V gene lookup returns CDR1 SGHDN and CDR2 FVKESK. CDR3 bases: TGTGCCAGCAGCCAAGTCCGAGCCTACGAGCAGTACTTC. Protein: CASSQVRAYEQYF.

With respect to this clone: The same CDR3 arises from other DNA sequences in this sample as well. The genes are TRBV11-1 and TRBJ2-7, with no clear D. The CDR3 runs to 13 residues. V was clipped by 4 bases and J by 2 bases, with 9 bases between them. Germline V gene data show CDR1 as SGHAT and CDR2 as FQDESV (reference sequence). The chain's CDR3 is CASSYHRPYEQYF. The CDR3 DNA is TGTGCCAGCAGCTACCACAGACCCTACGAGCAGTACTTC.

The table lists this clone with a count of one. Written as DNA, the CDR3 is TGCGCCAGCAGCACATGGACAGGGGAAGCCTACGAGCAGTACTTC. This sequence encodes CASSTWTGEAYEQYF. The gene calls are TRBV5-1 and TRBJ2-7; 9 bases line up with TRBD1. Germline CDR1 and CDR2: SGHRS and YFSETQ. J gave up 2 bases and V 4 bases, and 7 bases lay outside the gene matches. The CDR3 sequence is 15 residues long. Using reference TRBV5-1 and TRBJ2-7 for the parts outside the CDR3, the full variable domain is KAGVTQTPRYLIKTRGQQVTLSCSPISGHRSVSWYQQTPGQGLQFLFEYFSETQRNKGNFPGRFSGRQFSNSRSEMNVSTLELGDSALYLCASSTWTGEAYEQYFGPGTRLTVT.

This rearrangement joins TRBV18 to TRBJ1-5; D is uncertain. Germline CDR1 and CDR2: KGHSH and LQKENI. The CDR3 is 13 amino acids. Trimming removed 6 bases at V and 11 bases at J, with 17 bases between. The CDR3 DNA follows: TGTGCCAGCTCCCCCGTGAGGGATGAGTCCCAGCATTTT. Protein product: CASSPVRDESQHF.

This clone has only one observation. The chain carries TRBV4-1 and TRBJ2-1, with a tentative D call TRBD2 (5 bases). CDR1 MGHRA and CDR2 YSYEKL come from the germline V gene. Trimming stripped 1 base from V and 7 bases from J, with 8 bases between. The CDR3 covers 13 residues. CDR3 sequence: CASSQGPGNEQFF. DNA for the CDR3: TGCGCCAGCAGCCAAGGTCCGGGAAATGAGCAGTTCTTC.

The chain carries TRBV7-9 and TRBJ1-5, with D perhaps matching TRBD1 (5 bases). Germline CDR1 and CDR2: SEHNR and FQNEAQ (reference sequence). This CDR3 has 12 residues. Trimming removed 5 bases from V and 10 bases from J, with 12 bases in between. CDR3 in amino acids: CASSLGTFPQHF. The CDR3 coding sequence is TGTGCCAGCAGCCTTGGGACTTTCCCCCAGCATTTT.

This clone has only a few counts. The chain combines TRBV6-5 with TRBJ2-1, with D perhaps matching TRBD1 (5 bases). This CDR3 is built from 13 residues. The V gene lost 0 bases and the J gene lost 7 bases, with 7 bases spanning the gap. CDR1 and CDR2 from the germline V gene are MNHEY and SVGAGI. CDR3 region: CASSYSTANEQFF. The CDR3 DNA reads as TGTGCCAGCAGTTACTCGACAGCTAATGAGCAGTTCTTC.

This chain uses TRBV7-3 with TRBJ2-7; perhaps TRBD1 as D (6 bases). Germline lookup yields CDR1 SGHTA and CDR2 FQGTGA. Trimming pared 5 bases from V and 3 bases from J, leaving 11 bases between. The CDR3 loop spans 13 amino acids. The DNA for the CDR3 is TGTGCCAGCAGCCGGATACAGGGCTACGAGCAGTACTTC. Translated, it gives CASSRIQGYEQYF.

This chain joins TRBV4-2 and TRBJ1-5; the D is unclear. This CDR3 region has 15 residues. V was shortened by 1 base and J by 4 bases, with 11 bases between the two germline ends. Germline V gives CDR1 LGHNA, CDR2 YNFKEQ. In DNA form, the CDR3 reads TGTGCCAGCAGCCAAGGGTCCTATGAGAATCAGCCCCAGCATTTT. This gives the protein CASSQGSYENQPQHF.